These 30 T cell receptor beta chains originate from one sample sequenced in a study of blood T cell repertoires in COVID-19. Clones were read by immunoSEQ multiplex PCR, and TCRdb kept only the in-frame ones, dropping some. The profile shows 200,000 to 300,000 clones, 86% of them singletons. Sequenced: peripheral blood. These receptors all come from a man aged 25-45 years with active or convalescent COVID-19.

V gene TRBV7-2 combines with J gene TRBJ2-1; D might be TRBD2 (6 bases). CDR3 length: 16 amino acids. Germline loops: CDR1 SGHTA, CDR2 FQGNSA. V was pared by 0 bases and J by 4 bases, with 13 bases between. The CDR3 spells CASSLALLRGYNEQFF. CDR3 nucleotides: TGTGCCAGCAGCTTAGCCCTTTTGCGGGGTTACAATGAGCAGTTCTTC.

The J gene is TRBJ2-3, the V gene TRBV24-1; tentative D call: TRBD2 (5 bases). With 1 base removed from V and 4 bases from J, the gap between germline ends came to 8 bases. The CDR3 has 14 residues. CDR1 and CDR2 (germline): KGHDR, SFDVKD. CDR3 DNA sequence: TGTGCCACCAGTGATTTTCCGAGGGCAGATACGCAGTATTTT. It translates to CATSDFPRADTQYF.

The chain employs TRBV4-3 and TRBJ2-7; D possibly corresponds to TRBD2 (7 bases). V gave up 2 bases and J gave up 2 bases, with 13 bases separating them. This CDR3 region has 15 residues. In germline, CDR1 is LGHNA, CDR2 YSLEER. CDR3 sequence: CASSQSRGGPYEQYF. In nucleotides, the CDR3 is TGCGCCAGCAGCCAAAGCAGGGGAGGGCCCTACGAGCAGTACTTC.

The rearrangement uses TRBV10-2 and TRBJ2-5; D call uncertain. The ends were cut back, 2 bases at V and 0 bases at J, with 7 bases in the middle. This CDR3 has 14 residues. The germline V gene has CDR1 WSHSY and CDR2 SAAADI. The DNA of the CDR3 is TGCGCCAGCAGTGAGGACAAGTACCAAGAGACCCAGTACTTC. Protein sequence: CASSEDKYQETQYF.

The rearrangement uses TRBV6-2 or TRBV6-3 and TRBJ2-7; 9 nucleotides match TRBD2. CDR1 is MNHEY, CDR2 SVGEGT, per germline. Trimming took 5 bases from V and 6 from J; bases not matched to a gene: 8. This CDR3 contains 14 residues. This CDR3 reads CASSPGGGASEQYF. DNA of the CDR3: TGTGCCAGCAGTCCAGGCGGGGGGGCGAGCGAGCAGTACTTC.

This chain links TRBV9 with TRBJ1-2; TRBD1 might be the D (6 bases). The CDR3 length is 15 residues. The germline gives CDR1 SGDLS, CDR2 YYNGEE. V lost 3 bases to trimming and J lost 4 bases, with 16 bases between them. The CDR3 is CASSGANRVGYGYTF. The DNA for the CDR3 is TGTGCCAGCAGCGGAGCTAACAGGGTCGGCTATGGCTACACCTTC.

This sequence joins TRBV7-2 and TRBJ2-7; maybe TRBD2 (5 bases). The germline CDR1 and CDR2 sequences are SGHTA and FQGNSA. V shed 3 bases and J shed 3 bases, with 12 bases lying between them. The CDR3 is 14 amino acids. CDR3 loop: CASSFSGPFYEQYF. CDR3 DNA: TGTGCCAGCAGCTTCAGCGGCCCCTTCTACGAGCAGTACTTC.

This sequence joins TRBV7-9 and TRBJ1-5; tentative D call: TRBD1 (5 bases). CDR1 and CDR2 from the germline V gene are SEHNR and FQNEAQ (reference sequence). This CDR3 contains 12 residues. V lost 4 bases, J lost 9 bases, and 10 bases lay in between. The CDR3 reads CASSSWGGPQHF. In DNA form, the CDR3 reads TGTGCCAGCAGCTCTTGGGGGGGGCCCCAGCATTTT.

V gene TRBV27 combines with J gene TRBJ1-5; D uncertain. The CDR3 runs to 16 residues. Germline lookup yields CDR1 MNHEY and CDR2 SMNVEV (reference sequence). The V end lost 0 bases, the J end lost 3 bases, and 12 bases lay between the germline ends. The CDR3 DNA reads as TGTGCCAGCAGTTTATCCTGGACGGGGTACAATCAGCCCCAGCATTTT. Translating it yields CASSLSWTGYNQPQHF.

This clone came up a few times. CDR3 residues: CASSSGTAGGEKLFF. The CDR3 bases are TGTGCCAGCAGTTCCGGGACAGCGGGGGGTGAAAAACTGTTTTTT. The genes are TRBV2 and TRBJ1-4, with TRBD1 matching over 7 bases. The CDR3 covers 15 residues. Germline values: CDR1 SNHLY, CDR2 FYNNEI. Losses at the gene ends were 5 bases for V and 7 bases for J; bases not matched to a gene: 10.

This chain links TRBV30 with TRBJ2-7, with D perhaps TRBD2 (6 bases). V gave up 4 bases and J gave up 4 bases, with 14 bases separating them. The CDR3 is 13 residues long. Germline lookup yields CDR1 GTSNPN and CDR2 SVGIG (reference sequence). The CDR3 nucleotides read TGTGCCTGGACCCGGGGAGGCTCGTACGAGCAGTACTTC. It translates to CAWTRGGSYEQYF.

The rearrangement links TRBV6-2 or TRBV6-3 to TRBJ2-1; 10 nucleotides agree with TRBD2. This CDR3 has 18 residues. V dropped 0 bases and J dropped 7; count of bases not matched to a gene: 12. Germline CDR1 reads MNHEY; CDR2 reads SVGEGT. The CDR3 bases are TGTGCCAGCAGTTACTCGCGAAGTCGGCTAGCGGGGGAAAATGAGCAGTTCTTC. This gives the protein CASSYSRSRLAGENEQFF.

This clone was seen a handful of times. The rearrangement links TRBV7-3 to TRBJ2-7; TRBD1 aligns across 9 bases. V shed 5 bases, J shed 2 bases, and the junction held 4 bases outside the gene matches. Germline V lookup: CDR1 SGHTA, CDR2 FQGTGA. The CDR3 loop spans 14 amino acids. The CDR3 sequence: CASSGQGYAYEQYF. CDR3 in DNA: TGTGCCAGCAGCGGACAGGGGTACGCCTACGAGCAGTACTTC.

The chain's CDR3 is CASSAGQGAGYNEQFF. DNA of the CDR3: TGCGCCAGCAGCGCCGGACAGGGGGCGGGCTACAATGAGCAGTTCTTC. V usage is TRBV5-1 and J usage is TRBJ2-1, with 11 bases identical to TRBD1. This CDR3 spans 16 amino acids. V shed 4 bases and J 3 bases; nucleotides not matched to a gene: 6. Germline values: CDR1 SGHRS, CDR2 YFSETQ. The variable domain in full, with the rest retrieved from reference TRBV5-1 and TRBJ2-1, is KAGVTQTPRYLIKTRGQQVTLSCSPISGHRSVSWYQQTPGQGLQFLFEYFSETQRNKGNFPGRFSGRQFSNSRSEMNVSTLELGDSALYLCASSAGQGAGYNEQFFGPGTRLTVL.

The chain links TRBV7-8 to TRBJ2-7, with 9 bases aligning to TRBD1. V lost 6 bases and J lost 3; bases outside the gene matches: 12. The CDR3 covers 16 residues. In germline, CDR1 is SGHVS, CDR2 FQNEAQ. This CDR3 is CASRSIYGQGSYEQYF. The CDR3 DNA sequence: TGTGCCAGCAGGTCGATTTACGGACAGGGGAGCTACGAGCAGTACTTC.

The chain has TRBV29-1 and TRBJ1-6; TRBD1 matches 11 bases. CDR3 length: 13 residues. J gave up 6 bases and V 6 bases, and 1 base lay outside the gene matches. In germline, CDR1 is SQVTM, CDR2 ANQGSEA. The CDR3 DNA reads TGCAGCGTGGGGACAGGGGGTAATTCACCCCTCCACTTT. Translation gives CSVGTGGNSPLHF.

This chain joins TRBV3-1 (or the pseudogene TRBV3-2) and TRBJ1-2; the D is unclear. V was clipped by 3 bases and J by 6 bases, with 14 bases between them. CDR1 is LGHDT, CDR2 YNNKEL, per germline (reference sequence). The CDR3 is 14 amino acids. CDR3 nucleotide sequence: TGTGCCAGCAGCCATCCCCCGGGAACCAATGGCTACACCTTC. It yields the protein CASSHPPGTNGYTF.

This rearrangement joins TRBV11-3 to TRBJ2-1, with TRBD1 identical over 7 bases. The germline CDR1 and CDR2 sequences are SGHNT and YENEEA. V shed 1 base and J 13 bases; nucleotides not matched to a gene: 4. This CDR3 comprises 12 residues. The CDR3 DNA sequence: TGTGCCAGCAGCTTAGGCGGACAGGAACAGTTCTTC. Residues: CASSLGGQEQFF.

The chain is built from TRBV2 and TRBJ2-3; 9 bases are a match to TRBD2. The CDR3 runs 14 residues. V lost 6 bases to trimming and J lost 1 base; unmatched junction nucleotides: 2. Germline CDR1 SNHLY, CDR2 FYNNEI. The CDR3 spells CASRASGGTDTQYF. CDR3 coding DNA: TGTGCCAGCAGGGCTAGCGGGGGCACAGATACGCAGTATTTT.

The chain is built from TRBV13 and TRBJ2-6, with unresolved D. With 5 bases removed from V and 1 base from J, the gap between germline ends came to 9 bases. Germline V lookup: CDR1 PRHDT, CDR2 FYEKMQ (reference sequence). The length of the CDR3 is 15 residues. CDR3 DNA: TGTGCCAGCAGCCAACAGATGTCTGGGGCCAACGTCCTGACTTTC. This codes for CASSQQMSGANVLTF.

CDR3 protein: CSARGGPEAFF. Here the CDR3 DNA reads TGCAGTGCTAGAGGGGGGCCTGAAGCTTTCTTT. J is TRBJ1-1 and V is TRBV20-1; weak D call: TRBD1 (6 bases). V dropped 1 base and J dropped 6 bases, with 6 bases sitting between them. Germline V gene sequence: CDR1 DFQATT, CDR2 SNEGSKA (reference sequence). CDR3 size: 11 residues.

The gene calls are TRBV12-3 or TRBV12-4 and TRBJ2-7; D possibly corresponds to TRBD1 (5 bases). The CDR3 consists of 13 residues. The V end lost 4 bases, the J end lost 7 bases, and 14 bases lay between the germline ends. CDR3 sequence (DNA): TGTGCCAGCAGTTCGGCCAGGGTGAGGGAGCAGTACTTC. Amino acids: CASSSARVREQYF.

V is TRBV27 and J is TRBJ2-1, with D perhaps matching TRBD2 (7 bases). Deletions cut 3 bases from V and 2 bases from J, with 11 bases between. Germline values: CDR1 MNHEY, CDR2 SMNVEV (reference sequence). The CDR3 loop spans 15 amino acids. The CDR3 spells CASSLRGGAYNEQFF. Written as DNA, the CDR3 is TGTGCCAGCAGTTTGAGGGGGGGGGCCTACAATGAGCAGTTCTTC.

The chain employs TRBV10-2 and TRBJ1-2; 8 bases agree with TRBD1. The junction had 10 bases not matched to a gene; V was cut back by 6 bases and J by 1 base. CDR3 length: 16 residues. Germline CDR1 and CDR2: WSHSY and SAAADI. DNA of the CDR3: TGCGCCAGCAGGGCCCCCGGGACAGGAATTAACTATGGCTACACCTTC. This codes for CASRAPGTGINYGYTF.

The V and J genes are TRBV4-1 and TRBJ2-1; possibly TRBD2 for D (5 bases). V shed 0 bases and J shed 5 bases, with 17 bases lying between them. CDR3 length: 17 residues. The germline V gene has CDR1 MGHRA and CDR2 YSYEKL. The CDR3: CASSQDGGGQPNNEQFF. The CDR3 DNA reads TGCGCCAGCAGCCAAGATGGTGGCGGGCAACCAAACAATGAGCAGTTCTTC.

The chain employs TRBV9 and TRBJ2-2; 8 nucleotides line up with TRBD1. V was clipped by 4 bases and J by 2 bases; unmatched bases: 7. Per the germline V gene, CDR1 is SGDLS and CDR2 is YYNGEE. The CDR3 sequence is 16 residues long. The CDR3 here is CASSPTGGANTGELFF. The CDR3 DNA follows: TGTGCCAGCAGCCCAACAGGGGGTGCCAACACCGGGGAGCTGTTTTTT.

The chain combines TRBV24-1 with TRBJ2-3; 7 bases match TRBD2. V lost 3 bases, J lost 3 bases, and 2 bases stayed unmatched. There are 14 residues in the CDR3. Germline V gene sequence: CDR1 KGHDR, CDR2 SFDVKD. In DNA, the CDR3 is TGTGCCACCAGTGATGGGAGGGTGACAGATACGCAGTATTTT. As protein: CATSDGRVTDTQYF.

This sequence joins TRBV27 and TRBJ2-3; 11 bases map to TRBD2. The germline V gene has CDR1 MNHEY and CDR2 SMNVEV (reference sequence). The CDR3 is made up of 15 amino acids. V was clipped by 4 bases and J by 3 bases; unmatched bases: 3. The CDR3 is CASSWLAGGTDTQYF. For the CDR3, the DNA is TGTGCCAGCAGTTGGCTAGCGGGGGGAACAGATACGCAGTATTTT.

The chain combines TRBV9 with TRBJ2-2, with 9 bases identical to TRBD1. Germline loops: CDR1 SGDLS, CDR2 YYNGEE. Losses at the gene ends were 0 bases for V and 4 bases for J; bases not matched to a gene: 7. The CDR3 consists of 17 residues. The CDR3 DNA reads as TGTGCCAGCAGCGTAGCTCGGGACAGGGTACTCACCGGGGAGCTGTTTTTT. It yields the protein CASSVARDRVLTGELFF.

CDR3 residues: CASRAGLGYEQYF. The CDR3 bases are TGTGCCAGCAGGGCGGGACTCGGCTACGAGCAGTACTTC. The chain has TRBV5-4 and TRBJ2-7; D is possibly TRBD2 (6 bases). This CDR3 has 13 residues. Per the germline V gene, CDR1 is SGHNT and CDR2 is YYREEE (reference sequence). V was shortened by 5 bases and J by 3 bases, with 12 bases between the two germline ends.